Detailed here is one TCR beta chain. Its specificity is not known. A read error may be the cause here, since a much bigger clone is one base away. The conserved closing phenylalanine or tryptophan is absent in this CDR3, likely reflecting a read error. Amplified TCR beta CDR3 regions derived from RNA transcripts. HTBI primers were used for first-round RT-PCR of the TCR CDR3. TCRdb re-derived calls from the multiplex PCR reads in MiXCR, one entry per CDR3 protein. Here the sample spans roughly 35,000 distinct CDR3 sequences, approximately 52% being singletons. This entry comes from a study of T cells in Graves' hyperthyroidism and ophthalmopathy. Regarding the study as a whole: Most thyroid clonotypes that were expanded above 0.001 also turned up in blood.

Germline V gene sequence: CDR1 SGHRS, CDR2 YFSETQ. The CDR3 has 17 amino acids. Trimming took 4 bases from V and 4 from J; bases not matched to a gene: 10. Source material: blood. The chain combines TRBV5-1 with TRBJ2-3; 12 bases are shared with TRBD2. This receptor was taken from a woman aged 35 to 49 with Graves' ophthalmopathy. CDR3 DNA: TGCGCCAGCAGCCACTCTGGACTAGCGGGGAGCTCAGATACGCAGTATGTT. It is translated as CASSHSGLAGSSDTQYV.